This section outlines one T cell receptor (beta chain) sequence together with its context. No antigen is known for it. Base qualities were left out, and no much larger clone turns up one base away. The library was built by means of the immunoSEQ multiplex PCR assay. In the paper's pipeline: A statistical classification framework was developed to diagnose cytomegalovirus status using the catalog of TCR beta chain sequences. TCRdb mirrors the immuneACCESS table, restricted to in-frame sequences. Some clones are absent from its copies; in checked studies, under half trace to an unresolved V gene, and the reason for the others is unknown. For V, J and clone size, that table is used; D and trimming come from the DNA. In all, the sample holds about 76,000 clones, and around 94% of those were seen once. Together, the top ten hold 1.5% to 2% of the sample. The germline V end is reduced by 6 bases and the J end by 4 bases; junction bases left unmatched: 11. The germline V gene encodes CDR1 SNHLY and CDR2 FYNNEI. Counted from cysteine to phenylalanine, this CDR3 has 16 amino acids. Only the CDR3 part of the read is kept: 48 bases, read in frame from the first base.

The donors were included in the validation cohort of some 120 subjects, a group kept apart from the approximately 670-subject first cohort. This sample is drawn from a study of cytomegalovirus exposure and HLA in healthy donors (dated by TCRdb to about 2017). At the level of the whole study: According to a later analysis, the 110 or so validation repertoires were produced on the same platform as the 680 or so repertoires of the first cohort. The aim of the study was to test whether cataloging public T cell receptors could identify signatures of past pathogen exposure. In addition to the first cohort of approximately 670 subjects, a separate validation cohort of approximately 130 different subjects was used. To predict cytomegalovirus infection status, the study combined high-throughput TCR immunosequencing, statistical association of individual TCRs with disease status, and machine learning. Broad study findings and their caveats: A few of the identified cytomegalovirus-associated TCR beta chains were confirmed in vitro to be specific for cytomegalovirus antigens. Most TCR sequences were observed very rarely across donors, whereas some public TCRs were present in many individuals. The classifier was reported to diagnose cytomegalovirus status with high specificity and sensitivity in both the original cohort and the validation cohort. In the study, some 180 TCR beta chains were listed as associated with cytomegalovirus. The authors suggested that the approach could potentially be generalized to other disease states and immunological phenotypes. The validation cohort had no HLA typing available for a later analysis, so co-occurrence within that cohort was assessed over all 120 or so repertoires. Subsequent analysis determined that TCRs grouped into clusters in the first cohort also showed a tendency toward co-occurrence across the roughly 110 validation repertoires, and approximately 94% of cluster scores exceeded 0.

The sample consisted of PBMCs. The clonotype was recovered from a woman aged 18-35 years in good health and CMV-seropositive. Here the chain combines TRBV2 and TRBJ2-5; 10 bases in the middle match TRBD2. The CDR3: CASRRRSGGEGETQYF. The nucleotide sequence is given as TGTGCCAGCAGGCGCAGGAGCGGGGGGGAGGGAGAGACCCAGTACTTC.